This TCR beta chain was observed in a study of T cell repertoires in cytomegalovirus infection. Study-level background: Based on public TCR beta signatures, there were indications of CMV infection and of a matching HLA type.

Study conclusions and caveats: The study found HLA-C-restricted CMV-specific TCR beta clonotypes dominating the ex vivo response. Cumulative frequency of public TCR beta families picked out carriers of CMV plus the relevant HLA.

J was trimmed by 2 bases and V by 0 bases; bases with no gene match: 7. This CDR3 has 15 residues. The germline V gene encodes CDR1 GTSNPN and CDR2 SVGIG (reference sequence). TCRdb re-derived calls from the reads in MiXCR, one entry per CDR3 protein. The data show 500,000 to 600,000 distinct CDR3 sequences, about 17% seen once. The sample holds a few counts of this clonotype. Its antigen is currently unknown. Sequenced sample: CD8+ T cells from PBMCs. The chain couples TRBV30 to TRBJ2-7, with 7 bases fitting TRBD1. The clonotype originates from a human donor in good health (CMV status not recorded). Some clones in this sample may be carry-over from other donors' samples. The CDR3 DNA follows: TGTGCCTGGAGTGTCGGGACAGCTAATGCCTACGAGCAGTACTTC. As protein: CAWSVGTANAYEQYF.